This record looks at one T cell receptor (beta chain) sequence and its context. The CDR3 is 14 residues long. In germline, CDR1 is SGHNT, CDR2 YYREEE (reference sequence). Trimming took 5 bases from V and 6 from J, leaving 16 bases between them. Only in-frame clones appear in the TCRdb table, and some are missing; sequencing was by immunoSEQ multiplex PCR. Of around 160,000 clones in the sample, about 88% were seen once. The data derive from a study of cytotoxic CD8 clonotypes in ibrutinib-treated CLL. Sequenced material: PBMCs, taken at disease progression, from a patient treated with ibrutinib. V and J are TRBV5-4 and TRBJ2-3, with D possibly matching TRBD2 (6 bases). The TCR was taken from a human donor with chronic lymphocytic leukemia. The CDR3 nucleotides read TGTGCCAGCAGTCCCGGGACTGATGGGGATACGCAGTATTTT. This translates into CASSPGTDGDTQYF.